This passage covers 26 T cell receptor beta chains from one sample sequenced in a study of T-cell reconstitution after alpha-beta-depleted transplantation in children. Unique molecular identifiers featured in how the TCRbeta library was prepared. A single record per CDR3 protein comes from TCRdb applying MiXCR to the PCR reads. This table holds 300,000 to 350,000 distinct CDR3 sequences, roughly 25% found once. The starting material was PBMCs, mostly from graft donor cells, obtained 180 days after TCRalphabeta/CD19-depleted stem cell transplant. The receptors here all came from a male patient younger than 18 who had a stem cell transplant for acute lymphoblastic leukemia, so the T cells may come from the graft donor.

V and J are TRBV7-9 and TRBJ1-1; D uncertain. V was trimmed by 1 base and J by 9 bases, leaving 6 bases between them. The CDR3 contains 11 residues. From germline, CDR1 is SEHNR and CDR2 FQNEAQ (reference sequence). The CDR3 sequence is CASSLVSQAFF. Here the CDR3 DNA reads TGTGCCAGCAGCTTAGTCTCGCAAGCTTTCTTT.

The V gene is TRBV6-5, the J gene TRBJ2-2; D possibly uses TRBD1 or TRBD2 (5 bases each). CDR1 MNHEY and CDR2 SVGAGI come from the germline V gene. This CDR3 is built from 19 residues. Trimming took 0 bases from V and 1 from J, leaving 18 bases between them. CDR3 bases: TGTGCCAGCAGTTACTCGAGGGGCAGGGTGTTAGAGAACACCGGGGAGCTGTTTTTT. Amino acids: CASSYSRGRVLENTGELFF.

Only a few counts were recorded for this clonotype. V is TRBV6-5 and J is TRBJ2-7, with TRBD2 identical over 13 bases. CDR3 length: 16 residues. Per germline, CDR1 MNHEY and CDR2 SVGAGI. Trimming removed 0 bases from V and 6 bases from J; junction bases left unmatched: 5. The CDR3 protein is CASSYSGLAGDSEQYF. In nucleotides, the CDR3 is TGTGCCAGCAGTTACTCTGGACTAGCGGGAGACTCCGAGCAGTACTTC.

This clonotype was seen a handful of times. V and J are TRBV27 and TRBJ2-7; either TRBD1 or TRBD2 may supply D (5 bases each). The CDR3 is made up of 16 amino acids. CDR1 MNHEY and CDR2 SMNVEV come from the germline V gene (reference sequence). Between the trimmed V and J ends, which lost 2 bases and 4 bases, there was a span of 18 bases. The CDR3 DNA reads as TGTGCCAGCAGTTTAGGTCGGGACCACATCGGGTACGAGCAGTACTTC. Its translation is CASSLGRDHIGYEQYF.

V usage is TRBV7-9 and J usage is TRBJ2-7, with D possibly called TRBD1 or TRBD2 (5 bases each). This CDR3 is 13 amino acids long. Trimming stripped 3 bases from V and 7 bases from J, with 13 bases between. Per germline, CDR1 SEHNR and CDR2 FQNEAQ (reference sequence). CDR3: CASSFGTSGEQYF. CDR3 nucleotides: TGTGCCAGCAGCTTCGGGACCTCGGGAGAGCAGTACTTC.

This chain joins TRBV7-9 and TRBJ2-5; tentatively, D is TRBD1 (6 bases). Deletions cut 8 bases from V and 7 bases from J, with 20 bases between. Germline V gene lookup returns CDR1 SEHNR and CDR2 FQNEAQ (reference sequence). The CDR3 sequence is 14 residues long. CDR3 loop: CASGSTLGGVTQYF. CDR3 DNA: TGTGCCAGCGGTTCAACTTTAGGGGGAGTGACCCAGTACTTC.

This clonotype was seen more than once but under ten times. This CDR3 is CASSGRDRNTGELFF. CDR3 DNA sequence: TGTGCCAGCAGCGGCCGGGACCGAAACACCGGGGAGCTGTTTTTT. The chain employs TRBV9 and TRBJ2-2; the D call may be TRBD1 or TRBD2 (5 bases each). The V gene's germline CDR1 is SGDLS and CDR2 YYNGEE. The V gene lost 3 bases and the J gene lost 2 bases, with 11 bases spanning the gap. This CDR3 region has 15 residues.

The chain recombines TRBV7-9 with TRBJ2-1; 9 positions agree with TRBD1. The CDR3 spans 16 residues. Per germline, CDR1 SEHNR and CDR2 FQNEAQ (reference sequence). V gave up 1 base and J gave up 7 bases; unmatched junction bases: 8. The CDR3 sequence is CASSLGRGTGLNEQFF. CDR3 nucleotides: TGTGCCAGCAGCTTAGGTCGAGGGACAGGGTTAAATGAGCAGTTCTTC.

This chain joins TRBV11-2 and TRBJ1-2; D is unclear. The CDR3 is made up of 14 amino acids. Trimming cost V 6 bases and J 4 bases, with 15 bases left between them. The germline V gene has CDR1 SGHAT and CDR2 FQNNGV. In DNA, the CDR3 is TGTGCCAGCAGACCCGGGGAAGTGGGCTATGGCTACACCTTC. Translated: CASRPGEVGYGYTF.

V is TRBV2 and J is TRBJ2-1, with D unclear. V was shortened by 7 bases and J by 9 bases, with 22 bases between the two germline ends. The CDR3 consists of 15 residues. Germline loops: CDR1 SNHLY, CDR2 FYNNEI. CDR3 in DNA: TGTGCCAGCAAATTTAGGGCCGTCAGTGAAGGTGAGCAGTTCTTC. Its translation: CASKFRAVSEGEQFF. The complete variable domain, with remaining parts taken from reference TRBV2 and TRBJ2-1, reads EPEVTQTPSHQVTQMGQEVILRCVPISNHLYFYWYRQILGQKVEFLVSFYNNEISEKSEIFDDQFSVERPDGSNFTLKIRSTKLEDSAMYFCASKFRAVSEGEQFFGPGTRLTVL.

The V gene is TRBV5-1, the J gene TRBJ1-3; D remains ambiguous. Germline V gene data show CDR1 as SGHRS and CDR2 as YFSETQ. The CDR3 has 16 residues. Trimming removed 3 bases from V and 0 bases from J, with 13 bases in between. CDR3 in amino acids: CASSSSLGFSGNTIYF. The CDR3 nucleotides are TGCGCCAGCAGCTCGTCGTTGGGTTTCTCTGGAAACACCATATATTTT.

The rearrangement uses TRBV13 and TRBJ2-2; the D call may be TRBD1 or TRBD2 (5 bases each). Germline V CDR1 and CDR2: PRHDT, FYEKMQ (reference sequence). This CDR3 contains 15 residues. V lost 6 bases and J 7 bases, leaving 18 bases between the germline ends. In nucleotides, the CDR3 is TGTGCCAGCAGAACGGGACGACCGGGGCGCGGGGAGCTGTTTTTT. Its translation is CASRTGRPGRGELFF.

The genes are TRBV5-1 and TRBJ2-3, with a possible D match to TRBD2 (6 bases). Germline V CDR1 and CDR2: SGHRS, YFSETQ. Between the trimmed V and J ends, which lost 0 bases and 1 base, there was a span of 15 bases. This CDR3 comprises 17 residues. CDR3 sequence reads: CASSLETVTGGTDTQYF. The CDR3 nucleotides are TGCGCCAGCAGCTTGGAGACGGTGACGGGAGGCACAGATACGCAGTATTTT.

This clonotype was recorded a few times. The chain couples TRBV15 to TRBJ2-5; D uncertain. Germline values: CDR1 LNHNV, CDR2 YYDKDF (reference sequence). The CDR3 sequence is 14 residues long. The ends were cut back, 0 bases at V and 1 base at J, with 6 bases in the middle. DNA for the CDR3: TGTGCCACCAGCAGAGATCCCCTCCAAGAGACCCAGTACTTC. It is translated as CATSRDPLQETQYF. The variable domain in full, completed from reference TRBV15 and TRBJ2-5, reads DAMVIQNPRYQVTQFGKPVTLSCSQTLNHNVMYWYQQKSSQAPKLLFHYYDKDFNNEADTPDNFQSRRPNTSFCFLDIRSPGLGDTAMYLCATSRDPLQETQYFGPGTRLLVL.

This clonotype was counted between two and nine times. The chain uses TRBV7-3 and TRBJ2-3; D ambiguous. Germline V gene data show CDR1 as SGHTA and CDR2 as FQGTGA. V was pared by 2 bases and J by 4 bases, with 7 bases between. CDR3 length: 13 residues. The DNA for the CDR3 is TGTGCCAGCAGCTTATTTTCCGCAGATACGCAGTATTTT. Amino acid sequence: CASSLFSADTQYF.

The V gene is TRBV9, the J gene TRBJ2-7, with 8 bases fitting TRBD1. Trimming cost V 3 bases and J 0 bases; bases outside gene matches: 8. The germline V gene encodes CDR1 SGDLS and CDR2 YYNGEE. The CDR3 covers 16 residues. In nucleotides, the CDR3 is TGTGCCAGCAGCGCTGGCACGGGGACAGGCTCCTACGAGCAGTACTTC. Protein sequence: CASSAGTGTGSYEQYF.

This clonotype occurred once. The rearrangement joins TRBV5-1 to TRBJ2-1; tentatively, D is TRBD1 (5 bases). This CDR3 contains 19 residues. Germline CDR1 is SGHRS and CDR2 is YFSETQ. Trimming cost V 5 bases and J 6 bases, with 30 bases left between them. CDR3 DNA sequence: TGCGCCAGCAGACCCAACTCTTCTTCAGGGTACTCTATCTTCAATGAGCAGTTCTTC. Its translation is CASRPNSSSGYSIFNEQFF.

The DNA of the CDR3 is TGTGCCAGTATTGGGCCATATGGCTACACCTTC. Translation gives CASIGPYGYTF. The V call is TRBV19, the J call TRBJ1-2; D remains unclear. Trimming took off 7 bases at V and 5 bases at J, with 8 bases between the two ends. CDR1 and CDR2 (germline): LNHDA, SQIVND (reference sequence). CDR3 size: 11 residues.

The V gene is TRBV10-1, the J gene TRBJ2-1; 7 bases map to TRBD2. Germline loops: CDR1 WNHNN, CDR2 SYGVQD (reference sequence). The CDR3 extends over 15 amino acids. The V gene end was trimmed by 4 bases and the J gene end by 4 bases; junction bases not matched to a gene: 7. CDR3 in amino acids: CASSGGGRPYNEQFF. In DNA, the CDR3 is TGCGCCAGCAGTGGGGGGGGACGTCCGTACAATGAGCAGTTCTTC.

The chain recombines TRBV27 with TRBJ2-5, with 10 bases lining up with TRBD2. With V trimmed by 5 bases and J by 5 bases, 5 bases remained unmatched. There are 14 residues in the CDR3. Germline V gene data show CDR1 as MNHEY and CDR2 as SMNVEV (reference sequence). The CDR3 is CASSLAGASETQYF. CDR3 DNA sequence: TGTGCCAGCAGTCTAGCGGGAGCATCCGAGACCCAGTACTTC.

The rearrangement joins TRBV29-1 to TRBJ1-2; 7 bases align to TRBD1. The V gene's germline CDR1 is SQVTM and CDR2 ANQGSEA. CDR3 length equals 13 residues. With 5 bases clipped from V and 3 bases from J, the junction kept 6 bases outside the gene matches. CDR3 nucleotide sequence: TGCAGCGTTTCCCTCACAGGGGACTATGGCTACACCTTC. This codes for CSVSLTGDYGYTF.

The DNA of the CDR3 is TGTGCCAGCAGAAAGCGGGAGGGGATGACCTACAATGAGCAGTTCTTC. It specifies CASRKREGMTYNEQFF. V and J are TRBV5-5 and TRBJ2-1, with 10 bases matching TRBD2. The CDR3 is 16 amino acids. CDR1 and CDR2 from the germline V gene are SGHKS and YYEKEE (reference sequence). J lost 2 bases, V lost 5 bases, and 7 bases had no gene match.

V usage is TRBV27 and J usage is TRBJ2-7; TRBD2 is a possible D gene (5 bases). V shed 0 bases and J shed 2 bases, with 11 bases lying between them. Germline V gene data show CDR1 as MNHEY and CDR2 as SMNVEV (reference sequence). The CDR3 consists of 15 residues. The CDR3 DNA reads TGTGCCAGCAGTTTATCGAGAGGGATCCCCTACGAGCAGTACTTC. As protein: CASSLSRGIPYEQYF.

This clonotype was seen more than once but under ten times. The chain recombines TRBV20-1 with TRBJ1-5; D not certain. V shed 3 bases and J shed 3 bases, with 15 bases lying between them. CDR3 length: 15 amino acids. Germline CDR1 is DFQATT and CDR2 is SNEGSKA (reference sequence). CDR3 protein: CSARRGLHLNQPQHF. Written as DNA, the CDR3 is TGCAGTGCTAGGCGCGGGCTCCATCTCAATCAGCCCCAGCATTTT.

J is TRBJ1-2 and V is TRBV29-1; D gene ambiguous. This CDR3 spans 14 amino acids. Germline V gives CDR1 SQVTM, CDR2 ANQGSEA. The V and J ends lost 3 bases and 5 bases respectively, with 16 bases between them. DNA for the CDR3: TGCAGCGTTGATCGAGGAGGCAGAGGTTATGGCTACACCTTC. Its translation is CSVDRGGRGYGYTF.

This clonotype was counted only a few times. The chain uses TRBV12-3 or TRBV12-4 and TRBJ2-7, with TRBD1 identical over 9 bases. V lost 5 bases, J lost 3 bases, and 8 bases stayed unmatched. The CDR3 sequence is 15 residues long. The CDR3 reads CASSTRRDRVYEQYF. The CDR3 bases are TGTGCCAGCAGTACCAGGAGGGACAGGGTCTACGAGCAGTACTTC.